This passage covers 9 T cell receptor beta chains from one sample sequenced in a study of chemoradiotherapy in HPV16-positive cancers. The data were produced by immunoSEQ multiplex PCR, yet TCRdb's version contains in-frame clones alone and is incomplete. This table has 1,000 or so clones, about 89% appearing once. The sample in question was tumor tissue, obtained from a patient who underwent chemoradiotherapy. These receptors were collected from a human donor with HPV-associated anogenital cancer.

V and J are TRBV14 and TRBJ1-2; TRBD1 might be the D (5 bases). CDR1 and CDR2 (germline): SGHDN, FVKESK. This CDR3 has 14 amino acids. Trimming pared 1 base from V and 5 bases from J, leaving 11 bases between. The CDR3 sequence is CASSQAPQDYGYTF. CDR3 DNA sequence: TGTGCCAGCAGCCAAGCCCCACAGGATTATGGCTACACCTTC.

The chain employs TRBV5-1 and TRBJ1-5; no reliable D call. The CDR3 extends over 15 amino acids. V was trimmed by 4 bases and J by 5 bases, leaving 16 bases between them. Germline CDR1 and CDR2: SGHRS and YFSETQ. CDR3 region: CASSPDAGRYQPQHF. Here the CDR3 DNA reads TGCGCCAGCAGCCCGGACGCAGGAAGGTATCAGCCCCAGCATTTT.

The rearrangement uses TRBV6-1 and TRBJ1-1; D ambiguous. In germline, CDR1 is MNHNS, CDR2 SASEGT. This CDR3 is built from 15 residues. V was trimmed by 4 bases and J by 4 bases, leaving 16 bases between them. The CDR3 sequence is CASSGGSLGFTEAFF. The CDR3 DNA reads TGTGCCAGCAGTGGCGGGTCCTTAGGATTCACTGAAGCTTTCTTT.

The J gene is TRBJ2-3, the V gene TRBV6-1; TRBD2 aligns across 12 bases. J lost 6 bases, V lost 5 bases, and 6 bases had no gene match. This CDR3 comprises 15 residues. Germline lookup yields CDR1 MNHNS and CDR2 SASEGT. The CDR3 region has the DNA TGTGCCAGCAGTTCCCTAGCGGGGGGGAGCGATACGCAGTATTTT. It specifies CASSSLAGGSDTQYF.

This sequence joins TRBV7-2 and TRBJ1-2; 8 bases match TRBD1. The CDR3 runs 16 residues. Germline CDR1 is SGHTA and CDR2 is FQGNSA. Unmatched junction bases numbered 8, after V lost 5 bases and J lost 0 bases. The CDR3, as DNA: TGTGCCAGCAGCCCCGGGACAGGTCTAGCTAACTATGGCTACACCTTC. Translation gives CASSPGTGLANYGYTF. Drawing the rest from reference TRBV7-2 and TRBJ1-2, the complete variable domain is GAGVSQSPSNKVTEKGKDVELRCDPISGHTALYWYRQSLGQGLEFLIYFQGNSAPDKSGLPSDRFSAERTGGSVSTLTIQRTQQEDSAVYLCASSPGTGLANYGYTFGSGTRLTVV.

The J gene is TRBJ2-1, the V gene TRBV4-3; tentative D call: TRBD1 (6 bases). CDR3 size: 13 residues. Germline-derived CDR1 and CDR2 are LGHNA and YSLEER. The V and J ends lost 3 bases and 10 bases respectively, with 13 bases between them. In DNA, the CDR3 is TGCGCCAGCAGCCAGGTGACAGGAACAGAGCAGTTCTTC. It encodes CASSQVTGTEQFF.

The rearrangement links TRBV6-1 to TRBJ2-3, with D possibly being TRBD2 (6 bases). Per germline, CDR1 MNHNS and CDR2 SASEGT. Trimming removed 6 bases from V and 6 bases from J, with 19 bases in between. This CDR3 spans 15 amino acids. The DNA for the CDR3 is TGTGCCAGCAGGGCTCTTGGGGACTCAAGTGATACGCAGTATTTT. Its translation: CASRALGDSSDTQYF.

DNA for the CDR3: TGTGCCAGCAGCCAAGACAGAAATCAGCCCCAGCATTTT. Translated: CASSQDRNQPQHF. The chain is built from TRBV14 and TRBJ1-5; D gene unclear. CDR3 length: 13 residues. Germline V lookup: CDR1 SGHDN, CDR2 FVKESK. The V gene lost 0 bases and the J gene lost 4 bases, with 4 bases spanning the gap.

CDR3 bases: TGTGCCAGCAGTTACGATAGCGGGAACAATGAGCAGTTCTTC. It specifies CASSYDSGNNEQFF. V and J are TRBV6-5 and TRBJ2-1, with 8 bases identical to TRBD2. The CDR3 sequence is 14 residues long. Germline V lookup: CDR1 MNHEY, CDR2 SVGAGI. Trimming took 2 bases from V and 5 from J; bases not matched to a gene: 2.